This TCR beta chain stems from a study of glioma-infiltrating T cells after dendritic cell vaccination. This CDR3 spans 15 amino acids. Germline CDR1 is KGHSH and CDR2 is LQKENI. V was clipped by 3 bases and J by 0 bases, with 11 bases between them. Only in-frame clones appear in the TCRdb table, and some are missing; sequencing was by immunoSEQ multiplex PCR. The sample holds roughly 100,000 clones; 81% are singletons and the top ten take 12%. The material was blood, obtained before dendritic cell vaccination. The TCR was taken from a human donor with glioblastoma. The rearrangement uses TRBV18 and TRBJ1-1, with D unresolved. Written as DNA, the CDR3 is TGTGCCAGCTCACCCTCCGGCGGCCTGAACACTGAAGCTTTCTTT. It specifies CASSPSGGLNTEAFF.